Below, 27 T cell receptor beta chains from the same sample are listed, as sequenced in a study of blood T cell repertoires in COVID-19. Only in-frame clones appear in the TCRdb table, and some are missing; sequencing was by immunoSEQ multiplex PCR. The table has more than 150,000 clones, about 86% seen once. The specimen sequenced was peripheral blood. The receptors were gathered from a young man with active or convalescent COVID-19.

There are a few counts of this clone. This sequence joins TRBV2 and TRBJ1-1; D is undetermined. Germline loops: CDR1 SNHLY, CDR2 FYNNEI. Trimming shortened V by 7 bases and J by 0 bases, and 9 bases separated the two germline ends. The CDR3 has 13 amino acids. The CDR3 DNA sequence: TGTGCCAGCACCCTACCCGTGAACACTGAAGCTTTCTTT. This sequence encodes CASTLPVNTEAFF.

The chain employs TRBV18 and TRBJ1-1, with D maybe TRBD1 (6 bases). Trimming took 6 bases from V and 4 from J, leaving 12 bases between them. Germline V gives CDR1 KGHSH, CDR2 LQKENI. CDR3 size: 13 residues. CDR3 nucleotide sequence: TGTGCCAGCTCCATCGACAGGACCACTGAAGCTTTCTTT. Amino acid sequence: CASSIDRTTEAFF.

The rearrangement links TRBV4-3 to TRBJ1-2; D perhaps matches TRBD1 (6 bases). The germline V gene encodes CDR1 LGHNA and CDR2 YSLEER. The ends were cut back, 2 bases at V and 7 bases at J, with 8 bases in the middle. The CDR3 runs to 12 residues. Here the CDR3 reads CASSQQGTGYTF. The CDR3 bases are TGCGCCAGCAGCCAACAGGGGACTGGCTACACCTTC.

In its sample, this clone was seen once. The rearrangement joins TRBV29-1 to TRBJ2-7, with D unresolved. With 6 bases removed from V and 2 bases from J, the gap between germline ends came to 8 bases. This CDR3 spans 11 amino acids. Germline CDR1 SQVTM, CDR2 ANQGSEA. CDR3 bases: TGCAGCGTCGGAGAAACCTACGAGCAGTACTTC. It is translated as CSVGETYEQYF.

The chain recombines TRBV11-2 with TRBJ1-2; TRBD1 aligns across 12 bases. V lost 5 bases to trimming and J lost 8 bases; unmatched junction nucleotides: 9. Germline V lookup: CDR1 SGHAT, CDR2 FQNNGV. The CDR3 is 15 amino acids. CDR3 amino acids: CASSHYRDRGLGYTF. For the CDR3, the DNA is TGTGCCAGCAGCCATTACCGGGACAGGGGGCTGGGCTACACCTTC.

J is TRBJ1-1 and V is TRBV5-6, with D unclear. V was trimmed by 4 bases and J by 2 bases, leaving 18 bases between them. CDR1 SGHDT and CDR2 YYEEEE come from the germline V gene. The CDR3 runs to 16 residues. CDR3 DNA sequence: TGTGCCAGCAGCGTGGCACTCCGGGAGGCCAACACTGAAGCTTTCTTT. It encodes CASSVALREANTEAFF.

The chain joins TRBV2 to TRBJ1-6; perhaps TRBD1 as D (6 bases). Germline V gene sequence: CDR1 SNHLY, CDR2 FYNNEI. V dropped 8 bases and J dropped 6 bases, with 14 bases sitting between them. The CDR3 contains 14 residues. CDR3 sequence (DNA): TGTGCCAGCCTGGGGGGGCAGCTTAATTCACCCCTCCACTTT. Amino acid sequence: CASLGGQLNSPLHF.

The rearrangement links TRBV28 to TRBJ2-2; D remains unclear. V was clipped by 4 bases and J by 1 base, with 7 bases between them. Germline loops: CDR1 MDHEN, CDR2 SYDVKM. The CDR3 contains 14 residues. The CDR3 nucleotides read TGTGCCAGCAGTTCTTCAGGGAACACCGGGGAGCTGTTTTTT. This gives the protein CASSSSGNTGELFF.

This clone has just one count. This chain joins TRBV19 and TRBJ1-2; TRBD1 matches at 8 bases. In germline, CDR1 is LNHDA, CDR2 SQIVND (reference sequence). The CDR3 has 14 residues. J gave up 4 bases and V 7 bases, and 8 bases lay outside the gene matches. CDR3 sequence: CASNTDRESYGYTF. CDR3 sequence (DNA): TGTGCCAGTAACACGGACAGGGAGAGCTATGGCTACACCTTC. Based on the CDR3 plus reference TRBV19 and TRBJ1-2, the full variable domain is DGGITQSPKYLFRKEGQNVTLSCEQNLNHDAMYWYRQDPGQGLRLIYYSQIVNDFQKGDIAEGYSVSREKKESFPLTVTSAQKNPTAFYLCASNTDRESYGYTFGSGTRLTVV.

The genes are TRBV20-1 and TRBJ2-7; the D gene is possibly TRBD1 (8 bases). V was cut by 5 bases and J by 7 bases, with 12 bases left in between. The CDR3 is 11 residues long. The germline CDR1 and CDR2 sequences are DFQATT and SNEGSKA (reference sequence). CDR3 sequence (DNA): TGCAGTGCTGTACAGGGGGGGGAGCAGTACGTC. It codes for CSAVQGGEQYV.

The chain recombines TRBV7-9 with TRBJ1-2; D gene uncertain. Germline V gene sequence: CDR1 SEHNR, CDR2 FQNEAQ (reference sequence). With 5 bases removed from V and 4 bases from J, the gap between germline ends came to 14 bases. CDR3 length equals 14 residues. The CDR3 loop is CASSPPGGSYGYTF. The CDR3 coding sequence is TGTGCCAGCAGCCCCCCCGGAGGGAGCTATGGCTACACCTTC.

This chain connects TRBV6-6 to TRBJ2-7; possibly TRBD2 for D (6 bases). This CDR3 is built from 15 residues. V gave up 6 bases and J gave up 1 base, with 16 bases separating them. Looked up from germline, CDR1 is MNHNY and CDR2 is SVGAGI (reference sequence). CDR3 nucleotide sequence: TGTGCCAGCAGCCGGGACTCGTTAGCTTCCTACGAGCAGTACGTC. It translates to CASSRDSLASYEQYV.

Note on this clone: A junction boundary mismatches the germline segment, possibly from a read error. The V gene is TRBV6-5, the J gene TRBJ1-1, with TRBD1 as a possible D gene (5 bases). There are 12 residues in the CDR3. In germline, CDR1 is MNHEY, CDR2 SVGAGI. The CDR3 is CASSYSQERQGF. The CDR3 DNA is TGTGCCAGCAGTTACTCCCAGGAACGGCAGGGCTTT.

This chain connects TRBV19 to TRBJ2-7; 8 bases fit TRBD1. The CDR3 loop spans 13 amino acids. The germline V gene encodes CDR1 LNHDA and CDR2 SQIVND (reference sequence). V lost 8 bases to trimming and J lost 3 bases; unmatched junction nucleotides: 6. CDR3 nucleotide sequence: TGTGCCAGTTCCTGGACAGGGAGCTACGAGCAGTACTTC. It translates to CASSWTGSYEQYF.

The chain joins TRBV4-1 to TRBJ1-5; D is uncertain. CDR1 is MGHRA, CDR2 YSYEKL, per germline. CDR3 length: 14 amino acids. V was clipped by 0 bases and J by 3 bases, with 6 bases between them. The CDR3 coding sequence is TGCGCCAGCAGCCAAGAACATGACAATCAGCCCCAGCATTTT. Its translation is CASSQEHDNQPQHF.

The chain joins TRBV2 to TRBJ2-3; 7 bases match TRBD1. CDR1 is SNHLY, CDR2 FYNNEI, per germline. With V trimmed by 3 bases and J by 2 bases, 5 bases remained unmatched. The CDR3 sequence is 15 residues long. CDR3 in amino acids: CASSDRGFTTDTQYF. CDR3 sequence (DNA): TGTGCCAGCAGTGACAGGGGGTTTACCACAGATACGCAGTATTTT.

This clone was observed once. The chain links TRBV7-9 to TRBJ2-1; D not certain. The germline gives CDR1 SEHNR, CDR2 FQNEAQ (reference sequence). The CDR3 covers 14 residues. The germline V and J ends were trimmed by 2 bases and 10 bases, with 15 bases remaining between them. Here the CDR3 reads CASSLSELVPEQFF. CDR3 in DNA: TGTGCCAGCAGCTTATCCGAACTGGTCCCGGAGCAGTTCTTC.

This clone came up a few times. The V and J genes are TRBV27 and TRBJ2-2, with D perhaps matching TRBD1 (6 bases). The CDR3 is made up of 16 amino acids. Trimming stripped 2 bases from V and 0 bases from J, with 10 bases between. Germline V CDR1 and CDR2: MNHEY, SMNVEV (reference sequence). CDR3 residues: CASSLRPGANTGELFF. The CDR3 DNA reads as TGTGCCAGCAGTTTAAGACCAGGGGCGAACACCGGGGAGCTGTTTTTT.

The chain recombines TRBV5-6 with TRBJ1-5, with 9 bases matching TRBD1. Germline values: CDR1 SGHDT, CDR2 YYEEEE. This CDR3 has 15 residues. The V and J ends lost 3 bases and 0 bases, in that order; junction bases with no gene match: 1. The CDR3: CASSWGQGSNQPQHF. The CDR3 nucleotides read TGTGCCAGCAGCTGGGGACAGGGTAGCAATCAGCCCCAGCATTTT.

The chain uses TRBV28 and TRBJ1-3, with a tentative D call TRBD1 (5 bases). Germline loops: CDR1 MDHEN, CDR2 SYDVKM. The V end was cut by 5 bases, the J end by 8 bases, with 10 bases between. CDR3 length: 12 amino acids. The DNA for the CDR3 is TGTGCCAGCAGTCTCACCAGGGACACCATATATTTT. It codes for CASSLTRDTIYF.

The chain has TRBV19 and TRBJ1-5; TRBD1 is a possible D gene (5 bases). With 8 bases removed from V and 3 bases from J, the gap between germline ends came to 11 bases. Germline V gene sequence: CDR1 LNHDA, CDR2 SQIVND (reference sequence). The CDR3 runs to 13 residues. CDR3: CASQAGHNQPQHF. The CDR3 coding sequence is TGTGCCAGTCAAGCAGGGCACAATCAGCCCCAGCATTTT. The full variable domain, in which reference TRBV19 and TRBJ1-5 provide the parts outside the CDR3, is DGGITQSPKYLFRKEGQNVTLSCEQNLNHDAMYWYRQDPGQGLRLIYYSQIVNDFQKGDIAEGYSVSREKKESFPLTVTSAQKNPTAFYLCASQAGHNQPQHFGDGTRLSIL.

The chain uses TRBV19 and TRBJ1-1; D possibly corresponds to TRBD1 (6 bases). CDR1 and CDR2 from the germline V gene are LNHDA and SQIVND (reference sequence). V lost 6 bases and J 1 base, leaving 12 bases between the germline ends. CDR3 size: 14 residues. The CDR3 nucleotides are TGTGCCAGTAGCCCCGGGACACCGAACACTGAAGCTTTCTTT. Its protein product is CASSPGTPNTEAFF.

Details on this clone: Other DNA sequences in this specimen translate into the identical CDR3. The rearrangement links TRBV18 to TRBJ2-3; the D gene is possibly TRBD2 (5 bases). The CDR3 has 12 residues. Germline CDR1 reads KGHSH; CDR2 reads LQKENI. V lost 2 bases and J 6 bases, leaving 6 bases between the germline ends. CDR3 nucleotide sequence: TGTGCCAGCTCACCAAGAGGGGATACGCAGTATTTT. It encodes CASSPRGDTQYF.

The chain joins TRBV4-3 to TRBJ1-1, with no clear D. V lost 1 base and J lost 6, with 12 bases in between. This CDR3 contains 14 residues. Per germline, CDR1 LGHNA and CDR2 YSLEER. DNA for the CDR3: TGCGCCAGCAGCCAAGTAGATGGGAGGGCTGAAGCTTTCTTT. It translates to CASSQVDGRAEAFF.

This clone was detected a few times. The rearrangement joins TRBV7-8 to TRBJ2-7; 10 nucleotides agree with TRBD2. This CDR3 comprises 16 residues. CDR1 is SGHVS, CDR2 FQNEAQ, per germline. The J segment lost 2 bases and the V segment lost 8 bases, leaving 12 bases of the junction unmatched. CDR3 bases: TGTGCCAGCTTACCCGTAGCGGGAGGTGGAGCCTACGAGCAGTACTTC. It encodes CASLPVAGGGAYEQYF.

The chain uses TRBV5-1 and TRBJ1-2; TRBD1 might be the D (6 bases). V was cut by 0 bases and J by 4 bases, with 10 bases left in between. The CDR3 is 14 residues long. Germline values: CDR1 SGHRS, CDR2 YFSETQ. DNA of the CDR3: TGCGCCAGCAGCTTGGACAGGGTTGGCTATGGCTACACCTTC. This codes for CASSLDRVGYGYTF.

This clone was detected only once. This rearrangement joins TRBV28 to TRBJ2-7; TRBD1 matches 9 bases. The CDR3 is made up of 15 amino acids. J was trimmed by 4 bases and V by 5 bases; bases with no gene match: 9. Germline V lookup: CDR1 MDHEN, CDR2 SYDVKM. The CDR3 region is CASSKGTGGWYEQYF. CDR3 DNA sequence: TGTGCCAGCAGTAAGGGCACAGGGGGCTGGTACGAGCAGTACTTC.